This TCR beta chain was observed in a study of blood T cell repertoires in COVID-19. Trimming at V came to 0 bases and at J to 4 bases, leaving 7 bases not matched to a gene. Germline V gene sequence: CDR1 SGHRS, CDR2 YFSETQ. This CDR3 comprises 16 residues. TCRdb's table, derived via immunoSEQ multiplex PCR, lists solely in-frame clones and lacks some. The table lists over 250,000 clones, 80% to 90% of them singletons. This TCR was sampled from a woman in her seventies with COVID-19, enrolled during active disease. The sequenced material came from peripheral blood. The chain carries TRBV5-1 and TRBJ1-3, with TRBD1 matching 7 bases. CDR3 sequence (DNA): TGCGCCAGCAGCTTGGCCGTCTCGACAGGGGGAAACACCATATATTTT. It encodes CASSLAVSTGGNTIYF.